The following is a T cell receptor (beta chain) sequence with its context. Its specificity is unknown. This record belongs to a study of CD8 T cells in ankylosing spondylitis. Study findings and constraints: Earlier work had already found some motif variants in reactive arthritis synovial fluid and blood. Matched ankylosing spondylitis synovial fluid reportedly contained a significantly enriched population of disease-linked clones. Seemingly distinctive of ankylosing spondylitis blood was a TCR beta motif formed by eight highly homologous variants.

Construction of TCR beta libraries was performed using quantitative 5'-RACE with molecular barcodes. Each CDR3 protein gets one entry after TCRdb re-called the 5' RACE reads with MiXCR. The sample has 700,000 to 1,000,000 distinct CDR3 sequences; over 9.5% are singletons. Germline CDR1 KGHSH, CDR2 LQKENI. Trimming took 6 bases from V and 3 from J, leaving 14 bases between them. The CDR3 loop spans 14 amino acids. The J gene is TRBJ1-1, the V gene TRBV18; D is undetermined. This receptor was identified in a male donor with ankylosing spondylitis. Sequencing used blood, either unsorted or a sorted T cell fraction (not recorded which). CDR3 loop: CASSHSGGYTEAFF. CDR3 in DNA: TGTGCCAGCTCTCACTCGGGCGGGTACACTGAAGCTTTCTTT. The full variable domain, rest sourced from reference TRBV18 and TRBJ1-1, is NAGVMQNPRHLVRRRGQEARLRCSPMKGHSHVYWYRQLPEEGLKFMVYLQKENIIDESGMPKERFSAEFPKEGPSILRIQQVVRGDSAAYFCASSHSGGYTEAFFGQGTRLTVV.